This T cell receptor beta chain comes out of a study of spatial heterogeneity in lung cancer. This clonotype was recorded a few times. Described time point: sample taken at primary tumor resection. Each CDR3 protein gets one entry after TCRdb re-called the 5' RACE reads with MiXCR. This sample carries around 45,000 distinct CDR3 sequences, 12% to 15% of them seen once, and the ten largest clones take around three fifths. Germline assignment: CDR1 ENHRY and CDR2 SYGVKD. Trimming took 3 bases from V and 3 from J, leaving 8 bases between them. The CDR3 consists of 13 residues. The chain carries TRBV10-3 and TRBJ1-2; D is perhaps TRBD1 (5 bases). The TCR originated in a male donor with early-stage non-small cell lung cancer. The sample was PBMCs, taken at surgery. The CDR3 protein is CAISEKGHYGYTF. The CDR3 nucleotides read TGTGCCATCAGTGAAAAGGGGCACTATGGCTACACCTTC.